These 29 T cell receptor beta chains originate from one sample sequenced in a study of shared clonotypes between healthy human individuals. Profiled with immunoSEQ multiplex PCR; TCRdb holds only in-frame clones, not every one. The repertoire holds over 1.4 million clones, with roughly 96% as singletons. The source material was naive CD4+ T cells sorted from blood. Documented subset: CD45RA+ positively selected. The source of these receptors is a man aged 25 to 40 in good health.

The chain combines TRBV7-2 with TRBJ1-5; a possible D gene is TRBD1 (5 bases). Trimming shortened V by 3 bases and J by 5 bases, and 14 bases separated the two germline ends. Germline V gene sequence: CDR1 SGHTA, CDR2 FQGNSA. The CDR3 sequence is 15 residues long. As DNA, the CDR3 is TGTGCCAGCAGCTTTCAATGGGGGTTTGATCAGCCCCAGCATTTT. The encoded protein is CASSFQWGFDQPQHF.

The gene calls are TRBV4-3 and TRBJ1-1; no firm D call. This CDR3 contains 12 residues. Between the trimmed V and J ends, which lost 3 bases and 9 bases, there was a span of 11 bases. CDR1 and CDR2 from the germline V gene are LGHNA and YSLEER. Written as DNA, the CDR3 is TGCGCCAGCAGCCACAGTGGGTCACAAGCTTTCTTT. This sequence encodes CASSHSGSQAFF.

This chain joins TRBV28 and TRBJ1-1; maybe TRBD1 (5 bases). Trimming removed 8 bases from V and 4 bases from J, with 11 bases in between. The CDR3 has 12 amino acids. Germline V CDR1 and CDR2: MDHEN, SYDVKM. The CDR3 sequence: CASGGRITEAFF. The DNA for the CDR3 is TGTGCCAGCGGGGGACGAATCACTGAAGCTTTCTTT.

V is TRBV7-9 and J is TRBJ1-5; D perhaps matches TRBD1 (6 bases). The germline V gene encodes CDR1 SEHNR and CDR2 FQNEAQ (reference sequence). The CDR3 is 15 amino acids. V was trimmed by 5 bases and J by 3 bases, leaving 14 bases between them. Written as DNA, the CDR3 is TGTGCCAGCAGCCCTATTGCAGGGGCCAATCAGCCCCAGCATTTT. Residues: CASSPIAGANQPQHF.

This clone was counted once. This rearrangement joins TRBV7-2 to TRBJ2-7, with D maybe TRBD2 (6 bases). V dropped 5 bases and J dropped 2 bases, with 22 bases sitting between them. There are 17 residues in the CDR3. CDR1 is SGHTA and CDR2 is FQGNSA in the germline V gene. CDR3 in DNA: TGTGCCAGCAGCCCCCAGGCGGGACCAATTACTACCTACGAGCAGTACTTC. Protein sequence: CASSPQAGPITTYEQYF.

This clone occurred a few times. This chain connects TRBV18 to TRBJ2-4; D is uncertain. The CDR3 runs to 15 residues. V was cut by 1 base and J by 4 bases, with 11 bases left in between. CDR1 is KGHSH and CDR2 is LQKENI in the germline V gene. The CDR3 DNA follows: TGTGCCAGCTCACCACTTCCGGCGGAAAAAAACATTCAGTACTTC. Its protein product is CASSPLPAEKNIQYF.

The chain combines TRBV5-4 with TRBJ2-7, with 7 bases matching TRBD1. V lost 5 bases, J lost 3 bases, and 8 bases stayed unmatched. This CDR3 region has 14 residues. CDR1 SGHNT and CDR2 YYREEE come from the germline V gene (reference sequence). The CDR3 protein is CASSSTGTDYEQYF. The CDR3 region has the DNA TGTGCCAGCAGTTCGACCGGGACAGACTACGAGCAGTACTTC.

This clone was seen just once. The chain uses TRBV30 and TRBJ1-1; D ambiguous. The CDR3 is 11 residues long. Trimming pared 6 bases from V and 5 bases from J, leaving 10 bases between. Looked up from germline, CDR1 is GTSNPN and CDR2 is SVGIG (reference sequence). CDR3 nucleotide sequence: TGTGCCTGTGTACCGCGAACTGAAGCTTTCTTT. This sequence encodes CACVPRTEAFF. Full variable domain (outside the CDR3, taken from reference TRBV30 and TRBJ1-1): SQTIHQWPATLVQPVGSPLSLECTVEGTSNPNLYWYRQAAGRGLQLLFYSVGIGQISSEVPQNLSASRPQDRQFILSSKKLLLSDSGFYLCACVPRTEAFFGQGTRLTVV.

This clone turned up a few times. The V and J genes are TRBV27 and TRBJ1-5, with D maybe TRBD1 (6 bases). The CDR3 sequence is 13 residues long. Germline CDR1 is MNHEY and CDR2 is SMNVEV (reference sequence). Trimming cost V 5 bases and J 7 bases, with 12 bases left between them. The DNA for the CDR3 is TGTGCCAGCAGTGGGGCAGGGGAACAGCCCCAGCATTTT. Amino acids: CASSGAGEQPQHF.

The chain joins TRBV9 to TRBJ2-3; 9 bases line up with TRBD2. Trimming at V came to 4 bases and at J to 6 bases, leaving 9 bases not matched to a gene. The germline CDR1 and CDR2 sequences are SGDLS and YYNGEE. This CDR3 spans 15 amino acids. CDR3 nucleotide sequence: TGTGCCAGCAGCCATCTAGCGGGATTAGTGGATACGCAGTATTTT. Translating it yields CASSHLAGLVDTQYF.

This clone came up once. The V gene is TRBV7-9, the J gene TRBJ2-1; TRBD2 matches 8 bases. The CDR3 is 14 amino acids. V was pared by 3 bases and J by 7 bases, with 5 bases of the junction left unmatched. From germline, CDR1 is SEHNR and CDR2 FQNEAQ (reference sequence). Written as DNA, the CDR3 is TGTGCCAGCAGCTTCGGACTAGCAGGGAATGAGCAGTTCTTC. Translation gives CASSFGLAGNEQFF.

The rearrangement links TRBV11-2 to TRBJ2-1, with 12 positions matching TRBD2. There are 15 residues in the CDR3. V was clipped by 3 bases and J by 10 bases; unmatched bases: 7. The germline V gene has CDR1 SGHAT and CDR2 FQNNGV. CDR3 sequence (DNA): TGTGCCAGCAGCTTGCTGGCCGGACTAGCGGGGGAGCAGTTCTTC. Translation: CASSLLAGLAGEQFF.

The chain couples TRBV11-1 to TRBJ2-1; TRBD2 might be the D (6 bases). V was clipped by 6 bases and J by 0 bases, with 15 bases between them. There are 16 residues in the CDR3. The germline V gene has CDR1 SGHAT and CDR2 FQDESV (reference sequence). This CDR3 is CASSKNSGSSYNEQFF. The CDR3 DNA is TGTGCCAGCAGTAAGAATAGCGGAAGCTCCTACAATGAGCAGTTCTTC.

The chain combines TRBV5-1 with TRBJ2-3; 7 bases are shared with TRBD2. Losses at the gene ends were 4 bases for V and 0 bases for J; bases not matched to a gene: 5. CDR3 length: 15 residues. Germline V gene sequence: CDR1 SGHRS, CDR2 YFSETQ. This CDR3 reads CASSPGGSSTDTQYF. Written as DNA, the CDR3 is TGCGCCAGCAGCCCCGGGGGGTCTAGCACAGATACGCAGTATTTT.

As concerns this clone: Other DNA sequences in the sample encode the same CDR3. This chain links TRBV5-1 with TRBJ2-1, with 12 bases fitting TRBD2. This CDR3 region has 16 residues. V trimming: 0 bases; J trimming: 4 bases; junction bases outside the gene matches: 2. Per germline, CDR1 SGHRS and CDR2 YFSETQ. The CDR3 loop reads CASSLAGTSGYNEQFF. CDR3 bases: TGCGCCAGCAGCTTGGCCGGGACTAGCGGGTACAATGAGCAGTTCTTC.

CDR3 in amino acids: CASSLEGDDYNEQFF. For the CDR3, the DNA is TGTGCCAGCAGCTTAGAGGGGGACGACTACAATGAGCAGTTCTTC. The chain couples TRBV7-6 to TRBJ2-1; TRBD1 is a possible D gene (6 bases). Trimming removed 1 base at V and 3 bases at J, with 10 bases between. Germline V CDR1 and CDR2: SGHVS, FNYEAQ. The CDR3 sequence is 15 residues long. The full variable domain, with the rest looked up from reference TRBV7-6 and TRBJ2-1, is GAGVSQSPRYKVTKRGQDVALRCDPISGHVSLYWYRQALGQGPEFLTYFNYEAQQDKSGLPNDRFSAERPEGSISTLTIQRTEQRDSAMYRCASSLEGDDYNEQFFGPGTRLTVL.

The rearrangement uses TRBV6-6 and TRBJ1-2; 7 bases match TRBD1. Germline V CDR1 and CDR2: MNHNY, SVGAGI (reference sequence). J was trimmed by 4 bases and V by 2 bases; bases with no gene match: 4. CDR3 length: 14 amino acids. CDR3 DNA sequence: TGTGCCAGCAGTTACAGCGGGACAGTCTATGGCTACACCTTC. Amino acids: CASSYSGTVYGYTF.

As DNA, the CDR3 is TGTGCCAGCGGCCGGGACTCCTATGGCTACACCTTC. Translating it yields CASGRDSYGYTF. The chain combines TRBV9 with TRBJ1-2; the D gene is possibly TRBD1 (5 bases). With 7 bases removed from V and 4 bases from J, the gap between germline ends came to 11 bases. CDR1 is SGDLS, CDR2 YYNGEE, per germline. The CDR3 has 12 residues.

The genes are TRBV9 and TRBJ2-1; 8 bases align to TRBD1. With V trimmed by 0 bases and J by 5 bases, 7 bases remained unmatched. Per the germline V gene, CDR1 is SGDLS and CDR2 is YYNGEE. This CDR3 is 16 amino acids long. The DNA for the CDR3 is TGTGCCAGCAGCGTAGTGATGGGACAGGCGAACAATGAGCAGTTCTTC. It yields the protein CASSVVMGQANNEQFF.

A single count supports this clone. This chain links TRBV19 with TRBJ1-1; tentatively, D is TRBD1 (5 bases). The germline V gene has CDR1 LNHDA and CDR2 SQIVND (reference sequence). With 3 bases removed from V and 11 bases from J, the gap between germline ends came to 10 bases. The CDR3 runs to 11 residues. CDR3 amino acids: CASSISGRAFF. The CDR3 DNA is TGTGCCAGTAGTATTTCGGGGCGGGCTTTCTTT.

The chain uses TRBV7-9 and TRBJ2-7, with a possible D match to TRBD1 (6 bases). Germline-derived CDR1 and CDR2 are SEHNR and FQNEAQ (reference sequence). Trimming pared 4 bases from V and 3 bases from J, leaving 16 bases between. CDR3 length: 15 residues. CDR3 nucleotide sequence: TGTGCCAGCAGCTCTGGACAGAAGAGCCGCTACGAGCAGTACTTC. Translating it yields CASSSGQKSRYEQYF.

The chain carries TRBV11-3 and TRBJ2-3, with 10 bases identical to TRBD1. The length of the CDR3 is 17 residues. CDR1 is SGHNT and CDR2 is YENEEA in the germline V gene. V shed 1 base and J 4 bases; nucleotides not matched to a gene: 8. The CDR3 here is CASSLGARTGGADTQYF. CDR3 coding DNA: TGTGCCAGCAGCTTAGGAGCCCGGACAGGGGGAGCAGATACGCAGTATTTT.

The CDR3 bases are TGTGCCAGGGATTTTGGAACCGTCCCTGGCTACACCTTC. Its translation is CARDFGTVPGYTF. The J gene is TRBJ1-2, the V gene TRBV6-1; D is unresolved. CDR3 length equals 13 residues. Trimming took 9 bases from V and 7 from J, leaving 18 bases between them. Germline V gives CDR1 MNHNS, CDR2 SASEGT.

This rearrangement joins TRBV5-1 to TRBJ2-1; 7 bases are a match to TRBD1. Germline V gene data show CDR1 as SGHRS and CDR2 as YFSETQ. V shed 3 bases and J 6 bases; nucleotides not matched to a gene: 3. The CDR3 covers 13 residues. The CDR3 sequence is CASSSGTANEQFF. CDR3 sequence (DNA): TGCGCCAGCAGCTCCGGGACAGCCAATGAGCAGTTCTTC.

In this sample, this clone turned up once. The chain recombines TRBV5-5 with TRBJ1-1; D ambiguous. V dropped 0 bases and J dropped 7 bases, with 13 bases sitting between them. Germline lookup yields CDR1 SGHKS and CDR2 YYEKEE (reference sequence). The length of the CDR3 is 14 residues. CDR3: CASSLVWVAGEAFF. The CDR3, as DNA: TGTGCCAGCAGCTTGGTATGGGTTGCCGGTGAAGCTTTCTTT.

Note on this clone: The sample contains more than one DNA sequence encoding this CDR3. This chain uses TRBV27 with TRBJ2-1; D may be TRBD1 (6 bases). The germline gives CDR1 MNHEY, CDR2 SMNVEV (reference sequence). This CDR3 comprises 15 residues. Trimming pared 2 bases from V and 1 base from J, leaving 9 bases between. The CDR3 spells CASSLIRGSYNEQFF. DNA of the CDR3: TGTGCCAGCAGTTTAATTAGGGGGTCCTACAATGAGCAGTTCTTC.

The genes are TRBV27 and TRBJ1-1, with TRBD1 matching over 7 bases. Germline assignment: CDR1 MNHEY and CDR2 SMNVEV (reference sequence). The CDR3 covers 16 residues. Losses at the gene ends were 3 bases for V and 3 bases for J; bases not matched to a gene: 10. The CDR3 DNA follows: TGTGCCAGCAGTTTTCGGGACATCCAGGGGGACACTGAAGCTTTCTTT. Amino acids: CASSFRDIQGDTEAFF.

CDR3: CASSPMIGGAGIYNEQFF. Written as DNA, the CDR3 is TGTGCCAGCTCACCGATGATAGGGGGTGCGGGGATCTACAATGAGCAGTTCTTC. V gene TRBV18 combines with J gene TRBJ2-1; D may be TRBD1 or TRBD2 (6 bases each). The germline V gene encodes CDR1 KGHSH and CDR2 LQKENI. The length of the CDR3 is 18 residues. Trimming removed 3 bases at V and 3 bases at J, with 21 bases between.

V and J are TRBV30 and TRBJ1-2; D is unresolved. The CDR3 sequence is 14 residues long. V was cut by 2 bases and J by 0 bases, with 10 bases left in between. CDR1 is GTSNPN, CDR2 SVGIG, per germline (reference sequence). CDR3 bases: TGTGCCTGGAGTCCCAACAGAGCTAACTATGGCTACACCTTC. This encodes CAWSPNRANYGYTF. Based on the CDR3 plus reference TRBV30 and TRBJ1-2, the full variable domain is SQTIHQWPATLVQPVGSPLSLECTVEGTSNPNLYWYRQAAGRGLQLLFYSVGIGQISSEVPQNLSASRPQDRQFILSSKKLLLSDSGFYLCAWSPNRANYGYTFGSGTRLTVV.